The rows below give T cell receptor beta chains drawn from one sample of a study of OX40 agonist ivuxolimab in advanced cancers. Profiling relied on immunoSEQ multiplex PCR, and the TCRdb table lists in-frame clones only, not all of them. The table has around 100,000 clones, approximately 89% seen once. The material sequenced was CD4+ or CD8+ T cells sorted from blood, taken in a trial of the OX40 agonist ivuxolimab. The receptors originated from an adult with an advanced solid tumor such as melanoma, head and neck, liver or kidney cancer. Each CDR3 is given with its conserved first and last residue. A D gene is named only where the DNA matches it firmly. For some rows the clone size is stated as once, few or many, or as a class when expanded; others skip it.

j_call d_call clone_size v_call cdr3_aa cdr3_nt
TRBJ2-5 NA NA TRBV5-4 CASTSGVGETQYF TGTGCCAGCACTTCAGGAGTGGGGGAGACCCAGTACTTC
TRBJ2-5 TRBD1 NA TRBV5-1 CASSGGQGLETQYF TGCGCCAGCAGCGGGGGACAGGGATTAGAGACCCAGTACTTC
TRBJ2-3 TRBD2 NA TRBV19 CASSMTSGDTQYF TGTGCCAGTAGTATGACTAGCGGAGATACGCAGTATTTT
TRBJ2-7 NA NA TRBV5-1 CASSTKLRGGSYEQYF TGCGCCAGCAGCACCAAATTGCGGGGTGGTTCCTACGAGCAGTACTTC
TRBJ1-1 TRBD1 NA TRBV30 CAIGQGNTEAFF TGTGCCATCGGACAGGGCAACACTGAAGCTTTCTTT
TRBJ2-7 NA NA TRBV15 CATSRRHYEQYF TGTGCCACCAGCAGGAGACACTACGAGCAGTACTTC
TRBJ2-2 NA once TRBV11-3 CASSLGAGANTGELFF TGTGCCAGCAGCTTAGGGGCAGGGGCGAACACCGGGGAGCTGTTTTTT
TRBJ2-1 NA NA TRBV2 CASSEGNEQFF TGTGCCAGCAGTGAGGGGAATGAGCAGTTCTTC
TRBJ2-1 TRBD2 few TRBV16 CASSRISGGYEQFF TGTGCCAGCAGCCGGATTAGCGGGGGTTATGAGCAGTTCTTC
TRBJ2-7 TRBD1 NA TRBV11-2 CASSLGGLGTGGYEQYF TGTGCCAGCAGCTTAGGAGGTTTGGGGACAGGGGGCTACGAGCAGTACTTC
TRBJ2-3 NA NA TRBV10-1 CASSVGSTDTQYF TGCGCCAGCAGTGTTGGGTCTACAGATACGCAGTATTTT
TRBJ2-7 NA NA TRBV27 CASSTYLKSSYEQYF TGTGCCAGCAGTACCTACCTGAAGAGCTCCTACGAGCAGTACTTC
TRBJ2-1 TRBD2 NA TRBV19 CASKPAGAYNEQFF TGTGCCAGCAAACCCGCGGGGGCCTACAATGAGCAGTTCTTC
TRBJ1-5 NA NA TRBV7-9 CASSLSRDNQPQHF TGTGCCAGCAGCTTAAGCAGAGACAATCAGCCCCAGCATTTT
TRBJ2-3 TRBD2 NA TRBV7-8 CASSLGGAGGAPDTQYF TGTGCCAGCAGCTTAGGAGGGGCCGGGGGGGCCCCAGATACGCAGTATTTT
TRBJ2-1 TRBD2 NA TRBV29-1 CSASGKYNEQFF TGCAGCGCCAGCGGGAAGTACAATGAGCAGTTCTTC
TRBJ2-4 NA NA TRBV9 CASSADPGLLAKNIQYF TGTGCCAGCAGCGCAGACCCGGGCCTACTAGCCAAAAACATTCAGTACTTC
TRBJ2-1 NA NA TRBV14 CASSQENLKTNYNEQFF TGTGCCAGCAGCCAAGAGAATCTTAAAACCAACTACAATGAGCAGTTCTTC
TRBJ2-3 TRBD2 NA TRBV5-1 CASSLLTQRGVSTDTQYF TGCGCCAGCAGCCTATTAACCCAGCGGGGGGTTAGCACAGATACGCAGTATTTT
TRBJ1-2 NA NA TRBV5-6 CASSFSVTYNYGYTF TGTGCCAGCAGCTTCTCAGTTACCTACAACTATGGCTACACCTTC
TRBJ1-1 NA NA TRBV6-5 CASSYSTGGYTEAFF TGTGCCAGCAGTTACTCGACTGGCGGTTACACTGAAGCTTTCTTT
TRBJ2-3 TRBD1 NA TRBV25-1 CASSGRTGVEDTQYF TGTGCCAGCAGTGGGCGGACAGGGGTGGAAGATACGCAGTATTTT
TRBJ2-5 TRBD1 NA TRBV18 CASSTGVVMETQYF TGTGCCAGCTCGACAGGGGTGGTGATGGAGACCCAGTACTTC
TRBJ2-2 NA NA TRBV19 CASSILSRATLNTGELFF TGTGCCAGTAGTATTCTGAGTCGGGCGACGCTTAACACCGGGGAGCTGTTTTTT
TRBJ1-6 NA NA TRBV5-1 CASSWGLDNSPLHF TGCGCCAGCAGCTGGGGGCTCGACAATTCACCCCTCCACTTT
TRBJ1-2 NA NA TRBV2 CASSVSRGYTF TGTGCCAGCAGTGTCTCAAGGGGCTACACCTTC
TRBJ1-2 NA few TRBV6-5 CASSYSILGRNYGYTF TGTGCCAGCAGTTACTCTATTCTGGGACGGAACTATGGCTACACCTTC
TRBJ2-7 TRBD1 NA TRBV29-1 CSVERTGTYEQYF TGCAGCGTTGAAAGGACAGGGACCTACGAGCAGTACTTC
TRBJ2-7 NA NA TRBV5-6 CASSLSGRDLLYEQYF TGTGCCAGCAGCTTATCGGGCAGAGACCTACTCTACGAGCAGTACTTC
TRBJ1-2 NA NA TRBV5-4 CASSSSSGNYGYTF TGTGCCAGCAGCTCAAGCTCTGGGAACTATGGCTACACCTTC
TRBJ1-5 NA few TRBV19 CARPQGGQPQHF TGTGCCAGACCCCAGGGTGGGCAGCCCCAGCATTTT
TRBJ2-1 TRBD2 NA TRBV12-5 CASGLGTSGVGEQFF TGTGCTAGTGGTTTGGGAACTAGCGGGGTCGGTGAGCAGTTCTTC
TRBJ2-2 NA NA TRBV16 CASNPTGGTDGELFF TGTGCCAGCAACCCTACCGGAGGAACGGACGGGGAGCTGTTTTTT
TRBJ2-1 NA NA TRBV11-2 CASSFDRKNNNEQFF TGTGCCAGCAGCTTTGACCGGAAAAATAACAATGAGCAGTTCTTC
TRBJ1-2 TRBD1 NA TRBV19 CASSTSLGRDRRNDGYTF TGTGCCAGTAGTACGTCCCTCGGACGGGACAGAAGAAATGATGGCTACACCTTC
TRBJ2-7 TRBD1 NA TRBV18 CASSPRAVGQATYEQYF TGTGCCAGCTCACCAAGGGCGGTAGGACAGGCGACCTACGAGCAGTACTTC
TRBJ2-1 TRBD2 NA TRBV4-1 CASSLGLAGANEQFF TGCGCCAGCAGCCTGGGACTAGCGGGAGCAAATGAGCAGTTCTTC
TRBJ2-1 NA NA TRBV9 CASSVAGADNEQFF TGTGCCAGCAGCGTAGCGGGAGCAGACAATGAGCAGTTCTTC
TRBJ2-7 NA NA TRBV5-1 CASTRTSGHEQYF TGCGCCAGCACTCGGACCTCCGGTCACGAGCAGTACTTC
TRBJ1-2 NA NA TRBV6-6 CASARPGVHGYTF TGTGCCAGCGCCCGTCCCGGGGTACATGGCTACACCTTC
TRBJ2-7 NA NA TRBV6-6 CASSYARDFDYEQYF TGTGCCAGCAGTTACGCCAGGGACTTCGACTACGAGCAGTACTTC
TRBJ1-6 NA NA TRBV5-4 CASSFSGNLNSPLHF TGTGCCAGCAGCTTCTCCGGGAACCTTAATTCACCCCTCCACTTT
TRBJ1-5 NA NA TRBV14 CASSTSPWQPQHF TGTGCCAGCAGCACCTCCCCTTGGCAGCCCCAGCATTTT
TRBJ1-3 NA NA TRBV11-2 CASSLGESSGNTIYF TGTGCCAGCAGCTTGGGAGAGAGCTCTGGAAACACCATATATTTT